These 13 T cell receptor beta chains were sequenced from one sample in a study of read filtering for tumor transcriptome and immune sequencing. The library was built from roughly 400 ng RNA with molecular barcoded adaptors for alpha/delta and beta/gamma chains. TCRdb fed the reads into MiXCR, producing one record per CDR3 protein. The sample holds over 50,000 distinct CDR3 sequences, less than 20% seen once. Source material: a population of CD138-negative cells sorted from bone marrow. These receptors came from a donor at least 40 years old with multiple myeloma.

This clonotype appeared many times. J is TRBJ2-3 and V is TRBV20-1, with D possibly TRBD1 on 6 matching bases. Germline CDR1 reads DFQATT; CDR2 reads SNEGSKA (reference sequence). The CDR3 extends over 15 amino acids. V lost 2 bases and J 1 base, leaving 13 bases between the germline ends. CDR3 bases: TGCAGTGCTAGATCTCTAAAGGGGGGCACAGATACGCAGTATTTT. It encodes CSARSLKGGTDTQYF.

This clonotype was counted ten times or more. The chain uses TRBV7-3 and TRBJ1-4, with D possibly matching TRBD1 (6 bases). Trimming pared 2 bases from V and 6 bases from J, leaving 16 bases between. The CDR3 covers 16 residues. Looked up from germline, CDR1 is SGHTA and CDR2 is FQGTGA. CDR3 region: CASSLPGGPVDEKLFF. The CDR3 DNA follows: TGTGCCAGCAGCTTACCTGGGGGGCCGGTGGATGAAAAACTGTTTTTT.

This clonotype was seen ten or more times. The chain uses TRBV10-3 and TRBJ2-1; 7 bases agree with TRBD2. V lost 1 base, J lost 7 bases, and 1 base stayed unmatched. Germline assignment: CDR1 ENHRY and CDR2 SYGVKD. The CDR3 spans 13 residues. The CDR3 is CAISEWGGNEQFF. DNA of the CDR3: TGTGCCATCAGTGAGTGGGGAGGGAATGAGCAGTTCTTC.

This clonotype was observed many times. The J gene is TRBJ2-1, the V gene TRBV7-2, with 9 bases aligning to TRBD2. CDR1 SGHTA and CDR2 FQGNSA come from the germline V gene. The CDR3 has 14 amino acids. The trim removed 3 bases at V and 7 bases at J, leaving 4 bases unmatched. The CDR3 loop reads CASSFGGGGNEQFF. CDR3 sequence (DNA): TGTGCCAGCAGCTTCGGCGGGGGGGGTAATGAGCAGTTCTTC.

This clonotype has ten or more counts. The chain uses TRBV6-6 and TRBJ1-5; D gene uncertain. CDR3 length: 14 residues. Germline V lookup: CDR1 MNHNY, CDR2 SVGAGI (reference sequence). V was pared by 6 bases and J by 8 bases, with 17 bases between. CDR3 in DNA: TGTGCCAGCAGCTCACGCCGTCGGGCTGAGCCCCAGCATTTT. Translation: CASSSRRRAEPQHF.

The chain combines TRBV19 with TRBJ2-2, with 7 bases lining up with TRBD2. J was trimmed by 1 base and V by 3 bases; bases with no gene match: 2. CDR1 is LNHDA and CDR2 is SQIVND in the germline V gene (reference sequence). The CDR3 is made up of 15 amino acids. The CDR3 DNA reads TGTGCCAGTAGTATCGGGGGGATGAACACCGGGGAGCTGTTTTTT. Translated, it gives CASSIGGMNTGELFF.

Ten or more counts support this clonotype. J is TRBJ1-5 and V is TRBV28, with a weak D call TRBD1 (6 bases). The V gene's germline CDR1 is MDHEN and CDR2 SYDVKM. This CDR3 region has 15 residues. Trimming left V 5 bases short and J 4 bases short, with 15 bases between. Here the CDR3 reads CASSLDRQFNQPQHF. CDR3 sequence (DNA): TGTGCCAGCAGTCTGGACAGACAATTTAATCAGCCCCAGCATTTT.

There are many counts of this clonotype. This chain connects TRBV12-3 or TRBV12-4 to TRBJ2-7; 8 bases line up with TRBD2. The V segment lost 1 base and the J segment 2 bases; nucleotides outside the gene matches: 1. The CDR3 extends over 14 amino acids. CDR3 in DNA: TGTGCCAGCAGTTTAGTAGCGGGGCCCTACGAGCAGTACTTC. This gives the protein CASSLVAGPYEQYF.

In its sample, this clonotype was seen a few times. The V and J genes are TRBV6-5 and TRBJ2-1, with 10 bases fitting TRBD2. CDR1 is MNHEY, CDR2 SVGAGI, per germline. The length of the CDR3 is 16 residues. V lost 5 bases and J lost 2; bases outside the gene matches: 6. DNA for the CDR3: TGTGCCAGCAGTCCACCAGCGGGGGGGCCCTACAATGAGCAGTTCTTC. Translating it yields CASSPPAGGPYNEQFF.

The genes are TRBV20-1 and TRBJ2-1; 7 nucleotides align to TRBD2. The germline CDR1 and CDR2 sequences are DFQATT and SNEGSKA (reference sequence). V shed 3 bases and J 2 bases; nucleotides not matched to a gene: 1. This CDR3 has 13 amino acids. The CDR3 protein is CSASAGAYNEQFF. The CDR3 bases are TGCAGTGCTAGTGCGGGGGCCTACAATGAGCAGTTCTTC.

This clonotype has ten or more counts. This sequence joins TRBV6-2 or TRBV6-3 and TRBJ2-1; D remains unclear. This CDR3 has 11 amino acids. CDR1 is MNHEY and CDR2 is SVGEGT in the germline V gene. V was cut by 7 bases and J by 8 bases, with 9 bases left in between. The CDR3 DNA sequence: TGTGCCAGCACTTTAAAAGATGAGCAGTTCTTC. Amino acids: CASTLKDEQFF.

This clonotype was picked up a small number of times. The CDR3 is CSVAVSTDTQYF. For the CDR3, the DNA is TGCAGCGTTGCGGTAAGCACAGATACGCAGTATTTT. This chain joins TRBV29-1 and TRBJ2-3, with unresolved D. This CDR3 region has 12 residues. V lost 4 bases, J lost 0 bases, and 5 bases lay in between. Germline V gene lookup returns CDR1 SQVTM and CDR2 ANQGSEA.

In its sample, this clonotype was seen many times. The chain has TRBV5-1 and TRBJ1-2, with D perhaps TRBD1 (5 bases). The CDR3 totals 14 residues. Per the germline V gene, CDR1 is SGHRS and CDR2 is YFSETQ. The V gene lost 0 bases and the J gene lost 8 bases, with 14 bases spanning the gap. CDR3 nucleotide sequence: TGCGCCAGCAGCTTGGTCCAGGGCGGAGACGGCTACACCTTC. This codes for CASSLVQGGDGYTF.